The sample holds a few counts of the clone carrying this TCR beta chain. Its antigen is undetermined. This entry belongs to a study of T cell repertoires in cytomegalovirus infection. About the research overall: Alongside well-studied HLA-B-restricted CMV epitopes, recently identified HLA-C-restricted CMV epitopes were also used. CMV infection and matching HLA type were both indicated by public TCR beta signatures.

The CDR3 consists of 13 residues. CDR1 and CDR2 from the germline V gene are SGHTA and FQGNSA. Trimming shortened V by 4 bases and J by 1 base, and 5 bases separated the two germline ends. TCRdb itself ran the reads through MiXCR, one entry per CDR3 protein. The sample records approximately 590,000 distinct CDR3 sequences, approximately 40% being singletons. Overall study findings and caveats: The ex vivo response was dominated by HLA-C-restricted CMV-specific TCR beta clonotypes. The study identified carriers of CMV plus the relevant HLA from cumulative public TCR beta family frequency.

This chain uses TRBV7-2 with TRBJ2-1, with D unresolved. The sequencing used cultured PBMCs, collected from culture after CMV antigen stimulation. This receptor was identified in a human donor in good health (CMV status not recorded). Some clones in this sample may be carry-over from other donors' samples. The CDR3 is CASSSRSYNEQFF. The CDR3 DNA reads as TGTGCCAGCAGCTCCCGGTCCTACAATGAGCAGTTCTTC.